This T cell receptor (beta chain) was identified in a study of blood T cell repertoires in COVID-19. Study summary: Samples of COVID-19 (acute and convalescent) were obtained from the United States, Italy and Spain. PBMCs, B-cell-depleted T cells, or T cells provided the cDNA or gDNA that made up the material.

As originally analysed: Amplification with reference gene primers provided the estimates of nucleated cell counts. Assay used: immunoSEQ multiplex PCR; TCRdb lists only in-frame clones, some missing. V and J calls plus clone size are reproduced from that table; the DNA served to infer D and trimming. The sample shows about 80,000 clones, 82% of them seen only once. In germline, CDR1 is SGHNT, CDR2 YYREEE (reference sequence). The CDR3 is made up of 13 amino acids. The V end was cut by 4 bases, the J end by 4 bases, with 8 bases between. The TCR sequence derives from a woman in her seventies with acute or convalescent COVID-19. The specimen was peripheral blood. This chain uses TRBV5-4 with TRBJ1-4; D is perhaps TRBD1 (5 bases). CDR3 DNA sequence: TGTGCCAGCAGCGGGGCCCTTAATGAAAAACTGTTTTTT. Amino acids: CASSGALNEKLFF.